This section outlines one T cell receptor beta chain sequence together with its context. Antigen: not known. The data originate from a study of shared clonotypes between healthy human individuals. About the study: The study drew on two women and three men aged 18 to 49 as donors. The study, taken as a whole, reports: Rarefaction showed sorted-subset sequencing was incomplete despite large depth.

The table came from immunoSEQ multiplex PCR; TCRdb's copy has only in-frame clones and leaves some out. The data show roughly 2,300,000 clones, about 90% seen once. This TCR came from a man between 18 and 29 years old in good health. Some clones in this sample may be carry-over from other donors' samples. The sequencing sample was made of naive CD4+ T cells from PBMCs. Subset indicated: CD45RA+ positively selected.

This CDR3 reads CASSGGLAVVNEQFF. The DNA of the CDR3 is TGTGCCAGCAGCGGCGGACTAGCGGTTGTCAATGAGCAGTTCTTC. V and J are TRBV9 and TRBJ2-1; 10 bases map to TRBD2. Germline V gene data show CDR1 as SGDLS and CDR2 as YYNGEE. The CDR3 is made up of 15 amino acids. Trimming cost V 3 bases and J 6 bases; bases outside gene matches: 6.